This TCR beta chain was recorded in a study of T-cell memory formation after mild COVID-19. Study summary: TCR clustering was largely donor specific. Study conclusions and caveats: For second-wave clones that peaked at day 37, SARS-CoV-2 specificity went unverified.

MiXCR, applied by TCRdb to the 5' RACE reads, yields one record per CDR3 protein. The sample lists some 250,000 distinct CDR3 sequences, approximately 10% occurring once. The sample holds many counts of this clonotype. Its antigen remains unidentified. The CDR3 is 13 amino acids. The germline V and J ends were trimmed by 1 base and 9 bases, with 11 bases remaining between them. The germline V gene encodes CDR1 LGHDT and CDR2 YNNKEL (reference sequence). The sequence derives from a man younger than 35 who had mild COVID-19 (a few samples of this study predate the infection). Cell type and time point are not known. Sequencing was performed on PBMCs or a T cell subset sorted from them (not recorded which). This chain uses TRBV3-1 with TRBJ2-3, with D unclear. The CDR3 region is CASSQVLGVTQYF. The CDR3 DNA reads TGTGCCAGCAGCCAAGTACTTGGCGTGACGCAGTATTTT.